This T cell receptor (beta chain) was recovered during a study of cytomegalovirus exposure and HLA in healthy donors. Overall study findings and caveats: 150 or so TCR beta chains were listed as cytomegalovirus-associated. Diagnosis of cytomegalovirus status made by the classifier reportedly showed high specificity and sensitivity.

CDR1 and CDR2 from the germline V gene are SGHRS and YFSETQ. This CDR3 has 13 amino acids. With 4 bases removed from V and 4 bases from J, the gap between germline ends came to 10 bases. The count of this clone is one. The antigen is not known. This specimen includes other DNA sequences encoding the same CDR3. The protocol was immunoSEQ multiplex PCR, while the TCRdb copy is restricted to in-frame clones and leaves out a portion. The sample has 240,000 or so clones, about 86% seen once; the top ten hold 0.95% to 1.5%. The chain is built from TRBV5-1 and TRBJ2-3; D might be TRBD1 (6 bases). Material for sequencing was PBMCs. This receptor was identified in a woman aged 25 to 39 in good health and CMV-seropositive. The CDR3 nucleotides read TGCGCCAGCAGCCTCCAGGGGTCAGATACGCAGTATTTT. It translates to CASSLQGSDTQYF.